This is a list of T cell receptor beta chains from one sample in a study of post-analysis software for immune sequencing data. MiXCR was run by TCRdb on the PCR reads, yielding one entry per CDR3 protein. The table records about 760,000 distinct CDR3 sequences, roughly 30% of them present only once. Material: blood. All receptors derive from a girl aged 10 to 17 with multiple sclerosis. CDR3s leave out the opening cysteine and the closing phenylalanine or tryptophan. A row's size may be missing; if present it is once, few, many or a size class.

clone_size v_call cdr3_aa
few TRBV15 ATSRVTSGGNEQF
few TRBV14 ASSQVLGPETQY
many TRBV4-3 ASSQRDLFLGSNEQF
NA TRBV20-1 SAEVREGSYNGQF
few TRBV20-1 SARPPGQVYEQY
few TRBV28 ASSESRDRGYQETQY
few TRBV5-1 ASSFPGGVDEQY
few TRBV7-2 ASSLGGGSGRFSYNEQF
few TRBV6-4 ASSDSKETQY
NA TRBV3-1 ASSQEGTTQETQY
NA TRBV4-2 ASSQDGAQETQY
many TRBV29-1 SVGQGPDTQY
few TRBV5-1 ASGDPGTVYGYT
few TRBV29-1 SVLNLVAPNTQY
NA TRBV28 ASSMDSARETQF
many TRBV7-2 ASRYFKNVLT
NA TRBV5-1 ASSWDSDQPQH